The 32 T cell receptor beta chains presented below share a single source sample, sequenced in a study of shared clonotypes between healthy human individuals. Some clones are missing from TCRdb's copy, which holds only in-frame ones; the method was immunoSEQ multiplex PCR. The data show approximately 340,000 clones, 70% to 75% seen once. Sequenced: memory CD4+ T cells sorted from blood. Subset: CD45RA-negative fraction. The receptors here all came from a man under 40 in good health.

The chain uses TRBV6-1 and TRBJ1-3; tentatively, D is TRBD1 (5 bases). The CDR3 runs 15 residues. V was clipped by 7 bases and J by 0 bases, with 13 bases between them. Looked up from germline, CDR1 is MNHNS and CDR2 is SASEGT. The CDR3 nucleotides read TGTGCCAGCATTATAGGGACTTTCTCTGGAAACACCATATATTTT. This sequence encodes CASIIGTFSGNTIYF.

The chain carries TRBV6-5 and TRBJ1-3; D is undetermined. Germline V gene sequence: CDR1 MNHEY, CDR2 SVGAGI. V was pared by 2 bases and J by 3 bases, with 11 bases between. The CDR3 has 15 residues. The CDR3 sequence: CASSYRGVGGNTIYF. CDR3 in DNA: TGTGCCAGCAGTTACCGGGGAGTGGGTGGAAACACCATATATTTT.

This clone was recorded a few times. The rearrangement links TRBV23-1 to TRBJ2-5, with D perhaps matching TRBD2 (5 bases). TRBV23-1 is treated as an ORF (open reading frame) with a function not yet certain. The CDR3 totals 20 residues. The V end lost 3 bases, the J end lost 0 bases, and 26 bases lay between the germline ends. The CDR3 DNA reads TGCGCCAGCAGTCATCCACCCATGGAGGCCCCCCTTTCGTACCAAGAGACCCAGTACTTC. Residues: CASSHPPMEAPLSYQETQYF.

The chain carries TRBV18 and TRBJ1-5; unclear D gene. The CDR3 length is 15 residues. Trimming took off 4 bases at V and 7 bases at J, with 17 bases between the two ends. Germline CDR1 is KGHSH and CDR2 is LQKENI. The CDR3, as DNA: TGTGCCAGCTCACGTCAAGGGTTGTCGGGCCAGCCCCAGCATTTT. Translated: CASSRQGLSGQPQHF.

The V gene is TRBV6-1, the J gene TRBJ2-3; D gene ambiguous. Germline values: CDR1 MNHNS, CDR2 SASEGT. Trimming took off 5 bases at V and 1 base at J, with 13 bases between the two ends. This CDR3 is 15 amino acids long. This CDR3 is CASSTGSGGTDTQYF. CDR3 DNA: TGTGCCAGCAGTACCGGATCCGGAGGCACAGATACGCAGTATTTT.

The table lists this clone with a few counts. V usage is TRBV19 and J usage is TRBJ2-1; D gene uncertain. This CDR3 spans 13 amino acids. Germline values: CDR1 LNHDA, CDR2 SQIVND (reference sequence). V dropped 4 bases and J dropped 9 bases, with 13 bases sitting between them. In DNA, the CDR3 is TGTGCCAGTAGTAATCCCGTTTACGTTGAGCAGTTCTTC. Protein: CASSNPVYVEQFF. Drawing the rest from reference TRBV19 and TRBJ2-1, the complete variable domain is DGGITQSPKYLFRKEGQNVTLSCEQNLNHDAMYWYRQDPGQGLRLIYYSQIVNDFQKGDIAEGYSVSREKKESFPLTVTSAQKNPTAFYLCASSNPVYVEQFFGPGTRLTVL.

The V and J genes are TRBV11-2 and TRBJ2-2; D gene uncertain. The ends were cut back, 5 bases at V and 0 bases at J, with 10 bases in the middle. Germline V CDR1 and CDR2: SGHAT, FQNNGV. CDR3 length: 15 amino acids. CDR3 loop: CASSPGRSNTGELFF. The CDR3 DNA reads as TGTGCCAGCAGCCCCGGACGGTCGAACACCGGGGAGCTGTTTTTT.

The rearrangement uses TRBV10-2 and TRBJ1-1, with no clear D. V was shortened by 3 bases and J by 2 bases, with 13 bases between the two germline ends. The CDR3 contains 15 residues. The germline V gene has CDR1 WSHSY and CDR2 SAAADI. CDR3 bases: TGCGCCAGCAGTGAAGTCCAACAGCTCAACACTGAAGCTTTCTTT. Protein sequence: CASSEVQQLNTEAFF.

The chain is built from TRBV7-9 and TRBJ1-1, with 7 bases aligning to TRBD1. There are 14 residues in the CDR3. J was trimmed by 8 bases and V by 1 base; bases with no gene match: 7. Germline V gene sequence: CDR1 SEHNR, CDR2 FQNEAQ (reference sequence). The CDR3 DNA reads as TGTGCCAGCAGCTTAGACTACGGGACAGCAGAAGCTTTCTTT. Translation gives CASSLDYGTAEAFF.

This rearrangement joins TRBV7-2 to TRBJ2-1; D uncertain. CDR3 length: 15 residues. Trimming shortened V by 6 bases and J by 10 bases, and 22 bases separated the two germline ends. CDR1 is SGHTA, CDR2 FQGNSA, per germline. CDR3 sequence reads: CASSRMARQTGEQFF. The CDR3 bases are TGTGCCAGCAGTCGAATGGCCCGACAAACCGGGGAGCAGTTCTTC.

A word on this clone: This CDR3 is also generated by other DNA sequences in the sample. This chain connects TRBV5-1 to TRBJ1-3; no firm D call. Trimming shortened V by 4 bases and J by 0 bases, and 11 bases separated the two germline ends. The CDR3 is 15 amino acids. Germline values: CDR1 SGHRS, CDR2 YFSETQ. CDR3 coding DNA: TGCGCCAGCAGCGCGTACTCAAGCTCTGGAAACACCATATATTTT. The encoded protein is CASSAYSSSGNTIYF.

The chain combines TRBV7-9 with TRBJ2-7, with 7 bases that match TRBD1. The CDR3 loop spans 16 amino acids. Germline V gene data show CDR1 as SEHNR and CDR2 as FQNEAQ (reference sequence). J lost 4 bases, V lost 4 bases, and 13 bases had no gene match. The CDR3 nucleotides read TGTGCCAGCAGCTCGTCCCTGCGGACAGGAAGTTACGAGCAGTACTTC. Protein product: CASSSSLRTGSYEQYF.

This sequence joins TRBV7-4 and TRBJ2-3, with 13 positions matching TRBD2. The germline V gene encodes CDR1 SGHVT and CDR2 SQSDAQ. With V trimmed by 5 bases and J by 3 bases, 17 bases remained unmatched. This CDR3 region has 20 residues. CDR3 in amino acids: CASSRKRLAGGLFGTDTQYF. The CDR3 DNA sequence: TGTGCCAGCAGCCGGAAAAGACTAGCGGGAGGCCTGTTCGGAACAGATACGCAGTATTTT.

This chain joins TRBV14 and TRBJ1-5; no clear D. V dropped 0 bases and J dropped 4 bases, with 1 base sitting between them. The CDR3 covers 12 residues. Per germline, CDR1 SGHDN and CDR2 FVKESK. CDR3: CASSQENQPQHF. DNA for the CDR3: TGTGCCAGCAGCCAAGAAAATCAGCCCCAGCATTTT.

There are many counts of this clone. The chain couples TRBV2 to TRBJ2-1, with D unresolved. The germline gives CDR1 SNHLY, CDR2 FYNNEI. The CDR3 has 13 residues. V gave up 7 bases and J gave up 5 bases, with 12 bases separating them. CDR3 DNA sequence: TGTGCCAGCACCCTCGTCTGGGACAATGAGCAGTTCTTC. Protein product: CASTLVWDNEQFF.

V usage is TRBV28 and J usage is TRBJ2-7; 9 nucleotides match TRBD2. Looked up from germline, CDR1 is MDHEN and CDR2 is SYDVKM. The length of the CDR3 is 13 residues. V was clipped by 5 bases and J by 7 bases; unmatched bases: 6. The CDR3 is CASSPGLAGEQYF. The DNA for the CDR3 is TGTGCCAGCAGTCCGGGACTAGCCGGTGAGCAGTACTTC.

The chain carries TRBV5-1 and TRBJ2-1, with no clear D. The CDR3 consists of 15 residues. The V gene's germline CDR1 is SGHRS and CDR2 YFSETQ. V was cut by 0 bases and J by 2 bases, with 9 bases left in between. In nucleotides, the CDR3 is TGCGCCAGCAGCTTGGCGGAGAACCCCTACAATGAGCAGTTCTTC. Its translation: CASSLAENPYNEQFF.

The V and J genes are TRBV4-1 and TRBJ2-7; the match to TRBD2 covers 7 bases. The CDR3 sequence is 19 residues long. CDR1 and CDR2 (germline): MGHRA, YSYEKL. The J segment lost 4 bases and the V segment lost 2 bases, leaving 20 bases of the junction unmatched. The CDR3 protein is CASSQPTRRGGLVRYEQYF. CDR3 in DNA: TGCGCCAGCAGCCAACCCACTCGGAGAGGAGGACTAGTTCGTTACGAGCAGTACTTC.

The chain combines TRBV20-1 with TRBJ2-5, with D hard to call. Per the germline V gene, CDR1 is DFQATT and CDR2 is SNEGSKA (reference sequence). The CDR3 covers 11 residues. V was shortened by 2 bases and J by 5 bases, with 6 bases between the two germline ends. Written as DNA, the CDR3 is TGCAGTGCTAGAATGGGGGAGACCCAGTACTTC. Amino acid sequence: CSARMGETQYF.

V usage is TRBV19 and J usage is TRBJ1-5; no firm D call. Germline V gene data show CDR1 as LNHDA and CDR2 as SQIVND (reference sequence). V was cut by 8 bases and J by 6 bases, with 11 bases left in between. This CDR3 comprises 12 residues. CDR3 in DNA: TGTGCCAGTTCATTGAACGGTCAGCCCCAGCATTTT. It translates to CASSLNGQPQHF.

This chain uses TRBV28 with TRBJ1-1, with D possibly TRBD1 on 6 matching bases. Germline V CDR1 and CDR2: MDHEN, SYDVKM. Deletions cut 4 bases from V and 4 bases from J, with 16 bases between. The CDR3 loop spans 15 amino acids. DNA for the CDR3: TGTGCCAGCAGTTCCCCTGGGGGGGCGAGCACTGAAGCTTTCTTT. It yields the protein CASSSPGGASTEAFF.

This clone was seen once. The chain links TRBV6-5 to TRBJ2-7; unclear D gene. Between the trimmed V and J ends, which lost 2 bases and 3 bases, there was a span of 8 bases. The CDR3 is 13 residues long. Per germline, CDR1 MNHEY and CDR2 SVGAGI. CDR3 loop: CASSYGRVYEQYF. Here the CDR3 DNA reads TGTGCCAGCAGTTACGGGCGTGTCTACGAGCAGTACTTC.

This clone was seen a handful of times. V is TRBV28 and J is TRBJ2-5, with D tentatively TRBD1 (7 bases). Deletions cut 6 bases from V and 3 bases from J, with 17 bases between. This CDR3 region has 15 residues. The germline V gene encodes CDR1 MDHEN and CDR2 SYDVKM. CDR3 in amino acids: CASRPQGRREETQYF. Written as DNA, the CDR3 is TGTGCCAGCAGACCACAGGGGAGGAGGGAAGAGACCCAGTACTTC.

The chain joins TRBV10-2 to TRBJ1-1; possibly TRBD1 for D (5 bases). Trimming shortened V by 3 bases and J by 3 bases, and 11 bases separated the two germline ends. Per germline, CDR1 WSHSY and CDR2 SAAADI. The CDR3 covers 14 residues. The CDR3 sequence: CASSDWGGDTEAFF. DNA for the CDR3: TGCGCCAGCAGTGATTGGGGGGGAGACACTGAAGCTTTCTTT.

This chain joins TRBV5-6 and TRBJ2-6; possibly TRBD2 for D (5 bases). CDR1 is SGHDT, CDR2 YYEEEE, per germline. V shed 1 base and J shed 3 bases, with 14 bases lying between them. CDR3 size: 17 residues. The CDR3 here is CASSLKLAGNGANVLTF. The CDR3 nucleotides read TGTGCCAGCAGCTTGAAGTTGGCCGGGAATGGGGCCAACGTCCTGACTTTC.

The chain links TRBV2 to TRBJ1-5; D perhaps matches TRBD1 (5 bases). Trimming left V 6 bases short and J 7 bases short, with 13 bases between. The CDR3 sequence is 13 residues long. Germline CDR1 reads SNHLY; CDR2 reads FYNNEI. DNA of the CDR3: TGTGCCAGCAGCCATTCAGGGTTGCAGCCCCAGCATTTT. Translating gives CASSHSGLQPQHF.

Note on this clone: This could be a read error, since a much larger clone is one nucleotide away. The CDR3 bases are TGCGCCAGCAGTGAGGATGGGGGGGCTGGGGCCAACGTCCTGACTTTC. Translating gives CASSEDGGAGANVLTF. This rearrangement joins TRBV10-2 to TRBJ2-6; 7 nucleotides line up with TRBD2. From germline, CDR1 is WSHSY and CDR2 SAAADI. The CDR3 has 16 residues. V lost 2 bases, J lost 2 bases, and 3 bases stayed unmatched.

The rearrangement uses TRBV6-5 and TRBJ1-2; a weak D match, TRBD1 (6 bases). Germline V gene sequence: CDR1 MNHEY, CDR2 SVGAGI. V was pared by 5 bases and J by 6 bases, with 10 bases between. The CDR3 extends over 12 amino acids. This chain's CDR3 is CASSEQGNGYTF. The DNA for the CDR3 is TGTGCCAGCAGTGAACAGGGTAATGGCTACACCTTC.

V and J are TRBV7-2 and TRBJ2-5; D is unclear. The V end lost 5 bases, the J end lost 6 bases, and 10 bases lay between the germline ends. The CDR3 length is 12 residues. From germline, CDR1 is SGHTA and CDR2 FQGNSA. For the CDR3, the DNA is TGTGCCAGCAGCGTGGGAATTAAGACCCAGTACTTC. Translating gives CASSVGIKTQYF. Full variable domain (missing parts from reference TRBV7-2 and TRBJ2-5): GAGVSQSPSNKVTEKGKDVELRCDPISGHTALYWYRQSLGQGLEFLIYFQGNSAPDKSGLPSDRFSAERTGGSVSTLTIQRTQQEDSAVYLCASSVGIKTQYFGPGTRLLVL.

The sample holds a few counts of this clone. The V gene is TRBV6-1, the J gene TRBJ2-7; D remains unclear. CDR3 length equals 14 residues. Germline V gene data show CDR1 as MNHNS and CDR2 as SASEGT. Trimming cost V 2 bases and J 3 bases, with 11 bases left between them. CDR3 in DNA: TGTGCCAGCAGTGAAAATAGGGTGAGCTACGAGCAGTACTTC. It codes for CASSENRVSYEQYF.

V and J are TRBV5-6 and TRBJ2-3; D is tentatively TRBD1 or TRBD2 (6 bases each). The CDR3 is made up of 15 amino acids. Between the trimmed V and J ends, which lost 1 base and 1 base, there was a span of 10 bases. CDR1 and CDR2 from the germline V gene are SGHDT and YYEEEE. The CDR3 nucleotides are TGTGCCAGCAGCTTGAAGGGGGGAGGCACAGATACGCAGTATTTT. Translated: CASSLKGGGTDTQYF. Using reference TRBV5-6 and TRBJ2-3 for the parts outside the CDR3, the full variable domain is DAGVTQSPTHLIKTRGQQVTLRCSPKSGHDTVSWYQQALGQGPQFIFQYYEEEERQRGNFPDRFSGHQFPNYSSELNVNALLLGDSALYLCASSLKGGGTDTQYFGPGTRLTVL.

V and J are TRBV7-2 and TRBJ2-5, with unresolved D. The CDR3 length is 14 residues. Trimming pared 2 bases from V and 7 bases from J, leaving 14 bases between. Germline CDR1 reads SGHTA; CDR2 reads FQGNSA. As DNA, the CDR3 is TGTGCCAGCAGCTTACGAGTCGACGAAGGGACCCAGTACTTC. It yields the protein CASSLRVDEGTQYF.